The 25 T cell receptor beta chains presented below share a single source sample, sequenced in a study of blood T cell repertoires in COVID-19. Sequencing was performed with immunoSEQ multiplex PCR; in TCRdb, only in-frame clones are kept and a portion is missing. The sample lists under 200,000 clones; approximately 86% were seen once. The sequencing sample was made of peripheral blood. These TCRs come from a woman aged 80 or over with COVID-19, enrolled during active disease.

The rearrangement uses TRBV10-1 and TRBJ1-2; 7 bases are shared with TRBD1. V shed 6 bases and J 4 bases; nucleotides not matched to a gene: 14. CDR3 length equals 16 residues. Germline values: CDR1 WNHNN, CDR2 SYGVQD (reference sequence). CDR3 protein: CASRPVGVQGSYGYTF. CDR3 DNA: TGCGCCAGCAGACCCGTCGGGGTACAGGGGTCCTATGGCTACACCTTC.

The chain joins TRBV28 to TRBJ1-4; D uncertain. The CDR3 consists of 12 residues. Germline CDR1 and CDR2: MDHEN and SYDVKM. V lost 4 bases and J lost 8, with 8 bases in between. The CDR3 bases are TGTGCCAGCAGTTACGGGGTCGAAAAACTGTTTTTT. It encodes CASSYGVEKLFF.

J is TRBJ2-7 and V is TRBV18; a weak D match, TRBD2 (6 bases). CDR1 and CDR2 (germline): KGHSH, LQKENI. The CDR3 runs to 14 residues. Between the trimmed V and J ends, which lost 4 bases and 3 bases, there was a span of 13 bases. Written as DNA, the CDR3 is TGTGCCAGCTCACAAGAACCGGGACTCTACGAGCAGTACTTC. Its translation is CASSQEPGLYEQYF. Full variable domain (missing parts from reference TRBV18 and TRBJ2-7): NAGVMQNPRHLVRRRGQEARLRCSPMKGHSHVYWYRQLPEEGLKFMVYLQKENIIDESGMPKERFSAEFPKEGPSILRIQQVVRGDSAAYFCASSQEPGLYEQYFGPGTRLTVT.

This chain links TRBV3-1 (or the pseudogene TRBV3-2) with TRBJ2-3, with 11 bases aligning to TRBD2. From germline, CDR1 is LGHDT and CDR2 YNNKEL (reference sequence). With V trimmed by 4 bases and J by 4 bases, 7 bases remained unmatched. The CDR3 contains 16 residues. This CDR3 is CASSPQLAGAPDTQYF. The CDR3 DNA reads as TGTGCCAGCAGCCCTCAACTAGCGGGAGCCCCAGATACGCAGTATTTT.

The V call is TRBV5-6, the J call TRBJ1-3, with D possibly being TRBD1 (5 bases). Trimming stripped 1 base from V and 4 bases from J, with 9 bases between. Germline-derived CDR1 and CDR2 are SGHDT and YYEEEE. This CDR3 region has 14 residues. CDR3 amino acids: CASSLTAGGNTIYF. CDR3 nucleotide sequence: TGTGCCAGCAGCTTGACGGCAGGGGGAAACACCATATATTTT.

This clone was seen a few times. The chain is built from TRBV3-1 (or the pseudogene TRBV3-2) and TRBJ2-1, with 10 bases lining up with TRBD1. The V gene's germline CDR1 is LGHDT and CDR2 YNNKEL (reference sequence). Trimming cost V 1 base and J 4 bases; bases outside gene matches: 1. The CDR3 is made up of 15 amino acids. CDR3 sequence reads: CASSQGTGGYNEQFF. For the CDR3, the DNA is TGTGCCAGCAGCCAAGGGACAGGGGGATACAATGAGCAGTTCTTC.

The chain combines TRBV19 with TRBJ1-2; D might be TRBD1 (6 bases). The CDR3 has 15 residues. CDR1 and CDR2 from the germline V gene are LNHDA and SQIVND (reference sequence). V was shortened by 4 bases and J by 0 bases, with 12 bases between the two germline ends. CDR3 region: CASSTRQVANYGYTF. In DNA form, the CDR3 reads TGTGCCAGTAGTACCCGACAGGTAGCTAACTATGGCTACACCTTC.

The V and J genes are TRBV7-9 and TRBJ2-7; D gene ambiguous. Trimming took off 1 base at V and 6 bases at J, with 13 bases between the two ends. The CDR3 sequence is 14 residues long. Germline V gene data show CDR1 as SEHNR and CDR2 as FQNEAQ (reference sequence). In DNA, the CDR3 is TGTGCCAGCAGCTTAGGGGCCCGGTTTGTCGAGCAGTACTTC. Translated, it gives CASSLGARFVEQYF.

The V and J genes are TRBV2 and TRBJ2-4, with a weak D call TRBD2 (5 bases). CDR3 length: 13 residues. Trimming removed 6 bases at V and 8 bases at J, with 14 bases between. Looked up from germline, CDR1 is SNHLY and CDR2 is FYNNEI. CDR3 region: CASSGNMVDIQYF. Written as DNA, the CDR3 is TGTGCCAGCAGCGGGAATATGGTGGACATTCAGTACTTC. Variable domain in full (rest from reference TRBV2 and TRBJ2-4): EPEVTQTPSHQVTQMGQEVILRCVPISNHLYFYWYRQILGQKVEFLVSFYNNEISEKSEIFDDQFSVERPDGSNFTLKIRSTKLEDSAMYFCASSGNMVDIQYFGAGTRLSVL.

The V call is TRBV10-3, the J call TRBJ1-6; a possible D gene is TRBD1 (6 bases). V gave up 11 bases and J gave up 7 bases, with 15 bases separating them. This CDR3 is built from 13 residues. Germline CDR1 ENHRY, CDR2 SYGVKD. CDR3 amino acids: CASCPGENSPLHF. The CDR3 nucleotides read TGTGCCTCGTGTCCAGGGGAGAATTCACCCCTCCACTTT.

The CDR3 protein is CASKGGVAQETQYF. The CDR3 DNA sequence: TGTGCCAGCAAAGGCGGGGTTGCGCAAGAGACCCAGTACTTC. The V call is TRBV2, the J call TRBJ2-5, with D possibly being TRBD2 (6 bases). The V end lost 7 bases, the J end lost 2 bases, and 14 bases lay between the germline ends. CDR3 length: 14 amino acids. Germline V lookup: CDR1 SNHLY, CDR2 FYNNEI. Variable domain in full (rest from reference TRBV2 and TRBJ2-5): EPEVTQTPSHQVTQMGQEVILRCVPISNHLYFYWYRQILGQKVEFLVSFYNNEISEKSEIFDDQFSVERPDGSNFTLKIRSTKLEDSAMYFCASKGGVAQETQYFGPGTRLLVL.

This clone was seen only once. This chain joins TRBV3-1 (or the pseudogene TRBV3-2) and TRBJ2-1, with 9 bases lining up with TRBD1. Per the germline V gene, CDR1 is LGHDT and CDR2 is YNNKEL (reference sequence). V lost 0 bases to trimming and J lost 0 bases; unmatched junction nucleotides: 12. The CDR3 contains 20 residues. The CDR3 nucleotides read TGTGCCAGCAGCCAAGAGGGGGCCGGGACAGGGCTGAGCTCCTACAATGAGCAGTTCTTC. Its translation: CASSQEGAGTGLSSYNEQFF.

CDR3 sequence (DNA): TGTGCCAGCAGCTTAGCGGCGGGGAATAGCAATCAGCCCCAGCATTTT. It encodes CASSLAAGNSNQPQHF. This chain uses TRBV7-9 with TRBJ1-5; no firm D call. The V and J ends lost 0 bases and 0 bases respectively, with 9 bases between them. The CDR3 has 16 residues. The germline gives CDR1 SEHNR, CDR2 FQNEAQ (reference sequence). The complete variable domain, with remaining parts taken from reference TRBV7-9 and TRBJ1-5, reads DTGVSQNPRHKITKRGQNVTFRCDPISEHNRLYWYRQTLGQGPEFLTYFQNEAQLEKSRLLSDRFSAERPKGSFSTLEIQRTEQGDSAMYLCASSLAAGNSNQPQHFGDGTRLSIL.

J is TRBJ2-5 and V is TRBV9; 11 bases align to TRBD2. V lost 3 bases and J lost 11; bases outside the gene matches: 15. Germline CDR1 and CDR2: SGDLS and YYNGEE. CDR3 size: 16 residues. The CDR3 region is CASSGGSSGGPSWQYF. The CDR3 DNA follows: TGTGCCAGCAGCGGAGGATCTAGCGGGGGGCCAAGCTGGCAGTACTTC.

The chain joins TRBV6-1 to TRBJ2-1; D gene ambiguous. CDR3 length: 14 amino acids. V was clipped by 2 bases and J by 2 bases, with 7 bases between them. Germline V gives CDR1 MNHNS, CDR2 SASEGT. The CDR3 DNA follows: TGTGCCAGCAGTGAACAGGCAGCCTACAATGAGCAGTTCTTC. Protein sequence: CASSEQAAYNEQFF.

This clone was seen a single time. This sequence joins TRBV27 and TRBJ2-2; D may be TRBD2 (6 bases). Trimming cost V 7 bases and J 6 bases, with 18 bases left between them. CDR1 MNHEY and CDR2 SMNVEV come from the germline V gene (reference sequence). The CDR3 length is 15 residues. The CDR3 DNA reads TGTGCCAGCAAGAAGACTAGTTTGTCCGCCGGGGAGCTGTTTTTT. Protein: CASKKTSLSAGELFF.

The chain combines TRBV5-1 with TRBJ2-1, with D tentatively TRBD1 (5 bases). This CDR3 has 14 residues. The V end was cut by 4 bases, the J end by 9 bases, with 17 bases between. CDR1 is SGHRS and CDR2 is YFSETQ in the germline V gene. CDR3 bases: TGCGCCAGCAGCACGCAGGGTGAGGTAGGTGAGCAGTTCTTC. Amino acid sequence: CASSTQGEVGEQFF.

Only a few counts were recorded for this clone. In the same sample, other DNA sequences code for this CDR3. The genes are TRBV12-3 or TRBV12-4 and TRBJ1-1; tentatively, D is TRBD1 (5 bases). With 6 bases removed from V and 8 bases from J, the gap between germline ends came to 10 bases. This CDR3 has 11 residues. Written as DNA, the CDR3 is TGTGCCAGCAGGGCTGACAGCGAAGCTTTCTTT. Translated, it gives CASRADSEAFF.

The gene calls are TRBV4-1 and TRBJ1-4; D is undetermined. The V end was cut by 1 base, the J end by 10 bases, with 13 bases between. The CDR3 extends over 14 amino acids. The germline CDR1 and CDR2 sequences are MGHRA and YSYEKL. CDR3 DNA sequence: TGCGCCAGCAGCCAAGGGGGAGGGATCGGAAAACTGTTTTTT. Its translation is CASSQGGGIGKLFF.

The rearrangement joins TRBV3-1 (or the pseudogene TRBV3-2) to TRBJ1-6; 10 positions match TRBD1. CDR1 LGHDT and CDR2 YNNKEL come from the germline V gene (reference sequence). The CDR3 extends over 16 amino acids. V gave up 1 base and J gave up 8 bases; unmatched junction bases: 5. The CDR3 spells CASSQATGQGYSPLHF. The CDR3 DNA reads as TGTGCCAGCAGCCAAGCGACGGGACAGGGGTATTCACCCCTCCACTTT.

This clone was seen a few times. V gene TRBV7-2 combines with J gene TRBJ2-3, with 9 bases fitting TRBD2. V gave up 5 bases and J gave up 13 bases; unmatched junction bases: 16. The CDR3 extends over 15 amino acids. The germline CDR1 and CDR2 sequences are SGHTA and FQGNSA. The CDR3 nucleotides are TGTGCCAGCAGCCCCCGGGCTAGCGGGACCCCAAGCGAGTATTTT. As protein: CASSPRASGTPSEYF. The entire variable domain, with the rest obtained from reference TRBV7-2 and TRBJ2-3, is as follows: GAGVSQSPSNKVTEKGKDVELRCDPISGHTALYWYRQSLGQGLEFLIYFQGNSAPDKSGLPSDRFSAERTGGSVSTLTIQRTQQEDSAVYLCASSPRASGTPSEYFGPGTRLTVL.

This rearrangement joins TRBV28 to TRBJ2-5, with a weak D call TRBD2 (5 bases). Germline V gene sequence: CDR1 MDHEN, CDR2 SYDVKM. Between the trimmed V and J ends, which lost 10 bases and 3 bases, there was a span of 12 bases. The CDR3 has 12 amino acids. Here the CDR3 reads CATRTAEETQYF. CDR3 bases: TGTGCCACCCGGACTGCCGAAGAGACCCAGTACTTC.

The genes are TRBV18 and TRBJ2-7; D possibly corresponds to TRBD2 (5 bases). The CDR3 covers 13 residues. CDR1 and CDR2 from the germline V gene are KGHSH and LQKENI. The V end was cut by 9 bases, the J end by 3 bases, with 15 bases between. The CDR3 DNA is TGTGCCAGACCAAGGGCGAGGGACTACGAGCAGTACTTC. Translating gives CARPRARDYEQYF.

This clone has a single count. The genes are TRBV6-4 and TRBJ2-7, with D possibly matching TRBD2 (6 bases). Looked up from germline, CDR1 is MRHNA and CDR2 is SNTAGT. The CDR3 has 18 amino acids. The V end lost 2 bases, the J end lost 3 bases, and 23 bases lay between the germline ends. CDR3 sequence: CASSDNNWGSGLFYEQYF. The CDR3 bases are TGTGCCAGCAGTGACAACAACTGGGGGAGCGGACTATTCTACGAGCAGTACTTC.

The rearrangement uses TRBV29-1 and TRBJ1-1; 10 positions agree with TRBD1. From germline, CDR1 is SQVTM and CDR2 ANQGSEA. This CDR3 is 13 amino acids long. The ends lost 4 bases at V and 5 bases at J; junction bases unmatched: 4. The CDR3 region has the DNA TGCAGCGTTGTAGGACAGGGGGGGACTGAAGCTTTCTTT. Protein sequence: CSVVGQGGTEAFF.